A selection of T cell receptor beta chains follows, all from one sample in a study of blood T cell repertoires in COVID-19. Here immunoSEQ multiplex PCR was the method, and the copy in TCRdb shows in-frame clones only, minus some. This table holds 200,000 or so clones, around 80% found once. The sample taken for sequencing was peripheral blood. The receptors stem from a human donor in a cohort sampled during active COVID-19. The CDR3 runs from the conserved cysteine through the conserved F or W. D genes are given only for firm matches. Expanded clones are given a class, and other clones once, few, many or no size at all.

V gene	J gene	D gene	clone size	CDR3 protein	CDR3 DNA
TRBV27	TRBJ2-7	-	many	CASSSRSGGDEQYF	TGTGCCAGCAGTTCCCGCTCGGGGGGCGATGAGCAGTACTTC
TRBV9	TRBJ1-1	-	-	CASSAQGVSRAFF	TGTGCCAGCAGCGCACAGGGTGTTTCAAGAGCTTTCTTT
TRBV28	TRBJ1-4	-	-	CASSLSSGRGEKLFF	TGTGCCAGCAGTCTGTCGAGCGGGCGTGGGGAAAAACTGTTTTTT
TRBV6-5	TRBJ1-5	-	-	CASSYPSGVSNQPQHF	TGTGCCAGCAGTTACCCCTCAGGGGTAAGCAATCAGCCCCAGCATTTT
TRBV11-2	TRBJ2-7	-	-	CASSLSTVSYEQYF	TGTGCCAGCAGCTTGAGTACGGTCTCCTACGAGCAGTACTTC
TRBV11-2	TRBJ1-6	TRBD1	-	CASSLMGQGWSPLHF	TGTGCCAGCAGCTTAATGGGACAGGGATGGTCACCCCTCCACTTT
TRBV7-9	TRBJ2-2	TRBD2	-	CASRGTSRTRAGELFF	TGTGCCAGCAGGGGGACTAGCAGGACACGGGCCGGGGAGCTGTTTTTT
TRBV11-2	TRBJ2-7	TRBD1	-	CASSLGGTGLDEQYF	TGTGCCAGCAGCTTAGGGGGGACAGGGCTCGACGAGCAGTACTTC
TRBV27	TRBJ1-2	-	-	CASSLFRQGEYGYTF	TGTGCCAGCAGTTTATTTCGGCAGGGCGAGTATGGCTACACCTTC
TRBV11-1	TRBJ2-7	TRBD2	few	CASSLGTSGYEQYF	TGTGCCAGCAGCTTAGGGACTAGCGGCTACGAGCAGTACTTC
TRBV28	TRBJ2-7	TRBD2	-	CASSQPSGRFHEQYF	TGTGCCAGCAGTCAGCCCAGCGGGAGATTCCACGAGCAGTACTTC
TRBV28	TRBJ1-1	-	-	CASSLLQNTEAFF	TGTGCCAGCAGTTTGTTACAGAACACTGAAGCTTTCTTT
TRBV6-1	TRBJ1-2	-	-	CASSEGGVQDYGYTF	TGTGCCAGCAGTGAAGGGGGAGTTCAGGACTATGGCTACACCTTC
TRBV6-2/TRBV6-3	TRBJ2-5	-	-	CASSLNRAETQYF	TGTGCCAGCAGTTTAAACAGGGCAGAGACCCAGTACTTC
TRBV6-1	TRBJ1-3	-	-	CASSEALGPTGNTIYF	TGTGCCAGCAGTGAAGCGCTTGGTCCTACTGGAAACACCATATATTTT
TRBV28	TRBJ2-7	TRBD1	once	CASSTYRGEGEQYF	TGTGCCAGCAGTACCTACAGGGGAGAAGGCGAGCAGTACTTC
TRBV19	TRBJ1-1	-	-	CASSIGGGATTEAFF	TGTGCCAGTAGTATAGGGGGGGGCGCGACCACTGAAGCTTTCTTT
TRBV5-1	TRBJ1-2	-	-	CASSLVGQKGYTF	TGCGCCAGCAGCTTGGTCGGACAGAAAGGCTACACCTTC
TRBV19	TRBJ1-2	TRBD1	-	CATSQGITIGYTF	TGTGCCACCTCACAGGGGATAACTATTGGCTACACCTTC
TRBV27	TRBJ2-2	-	-	CASSLPGYGELFF	TGTGCCAGCAGTTTACCGGGGTACGGGGAGCTGTTTTTT
TRBV30	TRBJ1-1	TRBD1	-	CAWSRQGEAFF	TGTGCCTGGAGTCGACAGGGAGAAGCTTTCTTT
TRBV27	TRBJ2-7	-	few	CASSPQAEYEQYF	TGTGCCAGCAGTCCCCAGGCAGAGTACGAGCAGTACTTC
TRBV30	TRBJ1-4	-	-	CAWSGTAGGSHEKLFF	TGTGCCTGGAGTGGCACCGCCGGGGGAAGTCATGAAAAACTGTTTTTT
TRBV2	TRBJ2-5	TRBD2	-	CASSESPSGPQETQYF	TGTGCCAGCAGTGAAAGTCCTAGCGGGCCGCAAGAGACCCAGTACTTC
TRBV29-1	TRBJ1-1	-	-	CSVKDGIEAFF	TGCAGCGTCAAGGACGGGATTGAAGCTTTCTTT
TRBV4-3	TRBJ1-2	-	-	CASSPEFRGSGNYGYTF	TGCGCCAGCAGCCCGGAATTCCGAGGGAGCGGGAACTATGGCTACACCTTC
TRBV9	TRBJ2-7	-	-	CASSVHSYSYEQYF	TGTGCCAGCAGCGTCCACAGCTACTCCTACGAGCAGTACTTC
TRBV7-9	TRBJ2-3	-	-	CASSPTQGSRTDTQYF	TGTGCCAGCAGCCCTACTCAGGGCTCCCGCACAGATACGCAGTATTTT
TRBV7-2	TRBJ2-7	TRBD1	few	CASSLGTGSYEQYF	TGTGCCAGCAGCTTGGGGACAGGGAGCTACGAGCAGTACTTC
TRBV7-2	TRBJ2-1	-	-	CASSFYGAQNEQFF	TGTGCCAGCAGCTTCTATGGAGCTCAGAATGAGCAGTTCTTC
TRBV19	TRBJ2-6	-	-	CASSGFRLAGANVLTF	TGTGCCAGTAGTGGATTCCGACTTGCTGGGGCCAACGTCCTGACTTTC
TRBV19	TRBJ2-5	TRBD2	-	CASSAGTRTETQYF	TGTGCCAGTAGTGCCGGGACTAGGACTGAGACCCAGTACTTC
TRBV6-5	TRBJ2-7	TRBD1	-	CASRDRIYEQYF	TGTGCCAGCAGGGACAGGATCTACGAGCAGTACTTC
TRBV4-2	TRBJ2-7	TRBD2	few	CASSQFLAGAYEQYF	TGTGCCAGCAGCCAATTTCTAGCGGGAGCTTACGAGCAGTACTTC
TRBV23-1	TRBJ2-5	-	-	CASSQSLGRELGETQYF	TGCGCCAGCAGTCAATCGTTAGGACGGGAATTAGGGGAGACCCAGTACTTC
TRBV2	TRBJ2-7	-	-	CASRPGRNSYEQYF	TGTGCCAGTCGCCCGGGGAGGAACTCCTACGAGCAGTACTTC
TRBV5-1	TRBJ1-4	-	-	CASSLVTEGEKLFF	TGCGCCAGCAGCTTGGTGACCGAGGGAGAAAAACTGTTTTTT
TRBV19	TRBJ2-7	-	-	CASSSTAAFYEQYF	TGTGCCAGTAGTTCGACTGCGGCCTTCTACGAGCAGTACTTC
TRBV19	TRBJ2-1	TRBD2	-	CASSMVRRENNEQFF	TGTGCCAGTAGCATGGTCCGGCGGGAGAACAATGAGCAGTTCTTC
TRBV6-6	TRBJ2-3	-	once	CASRAGGSTDTQYF	TGTGCCAGCAGGGCTGGGGGCAGCACAGATACGCAGTATTTT
TRBV4-2	TRBJ2-5	-	-	CASSQATGLETQYF	TGTGCCAGCAGCCAGGCTACAGGGCTAGAGACCCAGTACTTC
TRBV28	TRBJ2-7	TRBD1	once	CASSLGTERREQYF	TGTGCCAGCAGCCTGGGGACAGAACGTCGGGAGCAGTACTTC
TRBV7-3	TRBJ2-1	TRBD2	-	CASSAGTSGRAAEQFF	TGTGCCAGCAGCGCAGGGACTAGCGGGAGGGCCGCTGAGCAGTTCTTC
TRBV6-5	TRBJ2-7	TRBD1	-	CASRGQSSSYEQYF	TGTGCCAGCAGGGGACAGTCCAGCTCCTACGAGCAGTACTTC
TRBV7-2	TRBJ1-3	TRBD1	-	CASSLDFWAGGLSGNTIYF	TGTGCCAGCAGCTTAGATTTCTGGGCAGGGGGTCTCTCTGGAAACACCATATATTTT
TRBV4-2	TRBJ2-7	-	few	CASSQDVSGIYEQYF	TGTGCCAGCAGCCAAGATGTATCAGGGATCTACGAGCAGTACTTC
TRBV27	TRBJ2-7	TRBD2	medium-sized	CASSLREGGDEQYF	TGTGCCAGCAGTTTAAGGGAGGGAGGGGACGAGCAGTACTTC
TRBV3-1/TRBV3-2	TRBJ2-1	-	-	CASSQGGAYNEQFF	TGTGCCAGCAGCCAAGGGGGAGCTTACAATGAGCAGTTCTTC
TRBV6-2/TRBV6-3	TRBJ1-1	-	-	CASSYGAAQTEAFF	TGTGCCAGCAGTTACGGGGCCGCCCAGACTGAAGCTTTCTTT
TRBV28	TRBJ1-6	TRBD1	-	CASSLGDRDNSPLHF	TGTGCCAGCAGTTTAGGGGACAGGGACAATTCACCCCTCCACTTT
TRBV7-8	TRBJ2-7	-	-	CASSLGAGGRIHEQYF	TGTGCCAGCAGCTTAGGGGCCGGGGGGCGCATCCACGAGCAGTACTTC
TRBV7-2	TRBJ2-5	-	-	CASSLQSGLWETQYF	TGTGCCAGCAGCTTACAGAGCGGACTGTGGGAGACCCAGTACTTC